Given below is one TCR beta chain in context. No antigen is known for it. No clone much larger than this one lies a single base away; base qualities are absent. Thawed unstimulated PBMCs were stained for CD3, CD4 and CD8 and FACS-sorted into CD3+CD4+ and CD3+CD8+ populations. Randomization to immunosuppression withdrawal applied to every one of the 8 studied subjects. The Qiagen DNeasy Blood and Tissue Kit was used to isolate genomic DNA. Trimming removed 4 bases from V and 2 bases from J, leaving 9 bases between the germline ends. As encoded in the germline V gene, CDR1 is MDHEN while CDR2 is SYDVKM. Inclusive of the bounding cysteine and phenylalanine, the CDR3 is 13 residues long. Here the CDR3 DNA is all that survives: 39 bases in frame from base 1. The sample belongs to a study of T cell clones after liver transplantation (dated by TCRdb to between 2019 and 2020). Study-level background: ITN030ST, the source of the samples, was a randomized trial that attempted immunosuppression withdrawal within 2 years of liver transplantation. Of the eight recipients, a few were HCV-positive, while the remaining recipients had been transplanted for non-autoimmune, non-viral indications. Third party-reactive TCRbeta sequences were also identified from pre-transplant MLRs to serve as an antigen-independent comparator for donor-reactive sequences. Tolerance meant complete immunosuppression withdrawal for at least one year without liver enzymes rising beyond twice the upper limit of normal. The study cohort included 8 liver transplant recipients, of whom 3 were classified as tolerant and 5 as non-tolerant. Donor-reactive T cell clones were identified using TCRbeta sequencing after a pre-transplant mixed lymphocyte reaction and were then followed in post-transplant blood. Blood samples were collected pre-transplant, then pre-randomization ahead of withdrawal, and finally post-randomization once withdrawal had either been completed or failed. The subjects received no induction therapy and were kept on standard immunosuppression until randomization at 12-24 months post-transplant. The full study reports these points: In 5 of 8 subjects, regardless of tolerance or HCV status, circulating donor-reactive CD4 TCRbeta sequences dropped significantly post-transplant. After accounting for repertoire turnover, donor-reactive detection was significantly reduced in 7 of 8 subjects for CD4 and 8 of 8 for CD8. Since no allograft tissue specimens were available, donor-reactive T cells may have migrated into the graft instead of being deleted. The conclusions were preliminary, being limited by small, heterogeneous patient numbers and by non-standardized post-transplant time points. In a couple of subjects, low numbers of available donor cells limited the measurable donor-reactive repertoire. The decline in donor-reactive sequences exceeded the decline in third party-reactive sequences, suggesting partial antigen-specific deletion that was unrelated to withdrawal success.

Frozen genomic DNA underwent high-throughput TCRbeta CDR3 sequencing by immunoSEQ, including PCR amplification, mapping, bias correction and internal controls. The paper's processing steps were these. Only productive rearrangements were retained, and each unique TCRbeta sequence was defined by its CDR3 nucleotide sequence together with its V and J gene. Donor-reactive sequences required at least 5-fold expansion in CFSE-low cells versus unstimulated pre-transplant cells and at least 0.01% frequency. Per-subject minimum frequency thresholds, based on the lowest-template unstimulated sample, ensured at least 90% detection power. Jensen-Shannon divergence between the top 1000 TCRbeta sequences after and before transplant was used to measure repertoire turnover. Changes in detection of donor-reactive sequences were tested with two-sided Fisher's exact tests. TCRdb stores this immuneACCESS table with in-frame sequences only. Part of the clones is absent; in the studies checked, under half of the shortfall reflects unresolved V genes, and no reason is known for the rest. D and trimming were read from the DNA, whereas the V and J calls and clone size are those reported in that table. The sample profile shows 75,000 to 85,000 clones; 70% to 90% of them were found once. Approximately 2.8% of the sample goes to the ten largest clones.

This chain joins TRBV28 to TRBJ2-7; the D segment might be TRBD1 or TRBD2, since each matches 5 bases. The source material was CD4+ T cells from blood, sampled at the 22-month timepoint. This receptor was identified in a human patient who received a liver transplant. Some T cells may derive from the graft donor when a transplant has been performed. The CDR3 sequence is CASSWDPAYEQYF. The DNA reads TGTGCCAGCAGTTGGGACCCCGCCTACGAGCAGTACTTC.